This T cell receptor beta chain was recovered during a study of beta chain features in type 1 diabetes. Reverse transcribing all isolated RNA meant expressed TCRB transcripts were sequenced. The table came from immunoSEQ multiplex PCR; TCRdb's copy has only in-frame clones and leaves some out. The sample includes roughly 140,000 clones, over 8.5% seen only once; the top ten take under 2.5%. To note about this clone: Its matching antigen is unknown.

Germline V gene lookup returns CDR1 SGHVS and CDR2 FNYEAQ. Deletions cut 3 bases from V and 0 bases from J, with 10 bases between. This CDR3 region has 15 residues. Study-level findings and limits: TCRB CDR3s from Type 1 diabetes patients were moderately but significantly shorter in all four CD4+ subsets. VDJ junctions sequenced from type 1 diabetes patients showed fewer insertions and more deletions.

The chain has TRBV7-6 and TRBJ2-3; D uncertain. The clonotype originates from a man aged 18-30 years in good health. Sequencing was carried out using central memory CD4+ T cells from blood. DNA for the CDR3: TGTGCCAGCAGCTTGGGCGGAACTAGCACAGATACGCAGTATTTT. As protein: CASSLGGTSTDTQYF.